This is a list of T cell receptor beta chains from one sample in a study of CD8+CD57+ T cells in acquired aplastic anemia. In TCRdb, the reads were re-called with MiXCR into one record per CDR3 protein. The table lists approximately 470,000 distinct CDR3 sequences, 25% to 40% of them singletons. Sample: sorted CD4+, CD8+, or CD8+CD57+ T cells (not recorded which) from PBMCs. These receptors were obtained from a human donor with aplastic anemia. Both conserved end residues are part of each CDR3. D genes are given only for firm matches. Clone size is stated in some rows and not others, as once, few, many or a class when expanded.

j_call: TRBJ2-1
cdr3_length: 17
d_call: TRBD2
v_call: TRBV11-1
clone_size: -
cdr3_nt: TGTGCCAGCAGCTTACGTCCGCAGGGACTACCCTACAATGAGCAGTTCTTC
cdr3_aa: CASSLRPQGLPYNEQFF

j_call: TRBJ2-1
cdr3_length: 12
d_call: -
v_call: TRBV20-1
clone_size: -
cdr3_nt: TGCAGTGCTAGATCCGGGGTGAATGAGCAGTTCTTC
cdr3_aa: CSARSGVNEQFF

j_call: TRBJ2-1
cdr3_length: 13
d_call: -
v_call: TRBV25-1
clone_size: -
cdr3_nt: TGTGCCAGCACTCGCAGCGGAGTAAATGAGCAGTTCTTC
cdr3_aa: CASTRSGVNEQFF

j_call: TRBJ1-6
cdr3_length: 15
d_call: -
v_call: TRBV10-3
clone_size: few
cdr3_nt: TGTGCCAGCAGTGAAGGTGGCAGGCCACCTTCACCCCTCCACTTT
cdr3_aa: CASSEGGRPPSPLHF

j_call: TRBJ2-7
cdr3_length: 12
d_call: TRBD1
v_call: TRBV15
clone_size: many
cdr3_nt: TGTGCCACCGGGGACAGGGGGTACGAGCAGTACTTC
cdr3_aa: CATGDRGYEQYF

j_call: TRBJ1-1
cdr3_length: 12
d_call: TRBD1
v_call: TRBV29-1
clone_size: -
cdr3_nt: TGCAGCGTTGAGGGACAGGGCAGGGAAGCTTTCTTT
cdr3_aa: CSVEGQGREAFF

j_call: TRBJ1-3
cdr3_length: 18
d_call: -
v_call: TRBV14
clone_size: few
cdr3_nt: TGTGCCAGCAGCCACAGATCCGGGACACCGACCTCTGGAAACACCATATATTTT
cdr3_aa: CASSHRSGTPTSGNTIYF

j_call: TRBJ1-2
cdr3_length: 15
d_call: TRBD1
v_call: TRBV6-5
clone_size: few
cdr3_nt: TGTGCCAGCAGTTCGTTCGGGGACAGGCCTTTCGGCTACACCTTC
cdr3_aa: CASSSFGDRPFGYTF

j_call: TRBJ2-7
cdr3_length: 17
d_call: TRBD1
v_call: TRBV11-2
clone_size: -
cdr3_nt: TGTGCCAGCAGCTTAGACCCAATCACGACAGGGTACAACGAGCAGTACTTC
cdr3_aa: CASSLDPITTGYNEQYF

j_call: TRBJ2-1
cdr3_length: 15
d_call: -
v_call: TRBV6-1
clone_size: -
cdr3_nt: TGTGCCAGCAGTGAAGGGGGGGGGGACAGCAATGAGCAGTTCTTC
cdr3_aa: CASSEGGGDSNEQFF

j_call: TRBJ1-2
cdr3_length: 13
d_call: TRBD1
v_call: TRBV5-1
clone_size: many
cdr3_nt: TGCGCCAGCGGAGACAGGGGGCAAATTGGCTACACCTTC
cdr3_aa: CASGDRGQIGYTF

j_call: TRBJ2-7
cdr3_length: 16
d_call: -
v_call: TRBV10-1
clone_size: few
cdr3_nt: TGTGCCAGCAAAAGCCCGCGGTCGGGTAGCTCCTACGAGCAGTACTTC
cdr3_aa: CASKSPRSGSSYEQYF

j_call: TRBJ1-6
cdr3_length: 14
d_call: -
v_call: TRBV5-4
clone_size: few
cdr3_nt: TGTGCCAGCAGCTTGGTTGATCCCAATTCACCCCTCCACTTT
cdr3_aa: CASSLVDPNSPLHF

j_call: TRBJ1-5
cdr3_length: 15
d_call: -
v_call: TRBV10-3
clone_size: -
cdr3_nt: TGTGCCACGCAAACAGGCGGAGGTAGCAATCAGCCCCAGCATTTT
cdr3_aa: CATQTGGGSNQPQHF

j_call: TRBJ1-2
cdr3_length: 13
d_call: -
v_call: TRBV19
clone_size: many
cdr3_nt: TGTGCCAGTAGTCCCAAGGGGGGCTATGGCTACACCTTC
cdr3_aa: CASSPKGGYGYTF

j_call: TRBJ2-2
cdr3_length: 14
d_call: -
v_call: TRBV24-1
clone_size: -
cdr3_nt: TGTGCCACCAGTGACCGGAAACGGACAGGGGAGCTGTTTTTT
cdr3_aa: CATSDRKRTGELFF

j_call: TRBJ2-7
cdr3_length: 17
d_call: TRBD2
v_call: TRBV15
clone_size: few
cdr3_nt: TGTGCCACCAGCAGAGATGGACTAGCGGGGACCCGGGGCGAGCAGTACTTC
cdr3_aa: CATSRDGLAGTRGEQYF

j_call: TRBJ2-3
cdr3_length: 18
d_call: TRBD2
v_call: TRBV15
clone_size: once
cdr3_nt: TGTGCCACCAGCAGAGATCGGTTTAGCGGGGGGGGAGTCGATACGCAGTATTTT
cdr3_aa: CATSRDRFSGGGVDTQYF

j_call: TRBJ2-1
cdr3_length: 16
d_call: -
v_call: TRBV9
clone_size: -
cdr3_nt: TGTGCCAGCAGCGTAAGCCTGCAGGGTAACTACAATGAGCAGTTCTTC
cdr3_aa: CASSVSLQGNYNEQFF

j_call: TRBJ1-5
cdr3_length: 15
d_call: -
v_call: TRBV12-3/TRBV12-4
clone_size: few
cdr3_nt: TGTGCCAGCAGCCGTGGGAGTAGGGGCAATCAGCCCCAGCATTTT
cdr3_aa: CASSRGSRGNQPQHF

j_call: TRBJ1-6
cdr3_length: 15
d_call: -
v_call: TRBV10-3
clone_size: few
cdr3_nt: TGTGCCATCACGGGCCAGATCGAGGCGAATTCACCCCTCCACTTT
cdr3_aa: CAITGQIEANSPLHF

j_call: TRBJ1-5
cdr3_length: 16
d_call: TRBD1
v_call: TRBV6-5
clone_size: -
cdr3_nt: TGTGCCAGCAGTTTTACAGGGGGCTTCGGCAATCAGCCCCAGCATTTT
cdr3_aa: CASSFTGGFGNQPQHF

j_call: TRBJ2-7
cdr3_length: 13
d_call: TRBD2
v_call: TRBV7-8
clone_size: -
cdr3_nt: TGTGCCAGCAGCTTAGTATTAGCGGGCGAGCAGTACTTC
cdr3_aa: CASSLVLAGEQYF

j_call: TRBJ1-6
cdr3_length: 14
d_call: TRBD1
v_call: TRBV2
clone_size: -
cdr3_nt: TGTGCCAGCAGCGGGACAGCGCATAATTCACCCCTCCACTTT
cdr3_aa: CASSGTAHNSPLHF

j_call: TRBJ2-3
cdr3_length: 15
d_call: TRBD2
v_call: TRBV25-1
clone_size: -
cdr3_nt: TGTGCCAGCAGCCGACTAGCGGGGGGGCAAGATACGCAGTATTTT
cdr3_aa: CASSRLAGGQDTQYF

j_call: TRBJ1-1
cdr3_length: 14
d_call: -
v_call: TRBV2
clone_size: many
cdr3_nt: TGTGCCAGCACCTTAGACCGTCTGAACACTGAAGCTTTCTTT
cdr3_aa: CASTLDRLNTEAFF

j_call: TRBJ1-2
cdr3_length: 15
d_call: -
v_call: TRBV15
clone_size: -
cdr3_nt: TGTGCCACCAGCAGAGATCGGGTAACTAACTATGGCTACACCTTC
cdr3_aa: CATSRDRVTNYGYTF

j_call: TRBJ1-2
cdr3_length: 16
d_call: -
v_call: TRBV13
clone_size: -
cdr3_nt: TGTGCCAGCAGCCCCTACCCGGGGGGGACTAACTATGGCTACACCTTC
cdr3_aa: CASSPYPGGTNYGYTF

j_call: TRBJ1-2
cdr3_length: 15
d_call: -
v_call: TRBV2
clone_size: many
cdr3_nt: TGTGCCAGCAGTGACCCCCGGACAGCCAACTATGGCTACACCTTC
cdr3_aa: CASSDPRTANYGYTF

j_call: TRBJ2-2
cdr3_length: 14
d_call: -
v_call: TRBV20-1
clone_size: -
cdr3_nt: TGCAGTGCTAATTCGGCAGGGCGGACCGGGGAGCTGTTTTTT
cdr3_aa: CSANSAGRTGELFF

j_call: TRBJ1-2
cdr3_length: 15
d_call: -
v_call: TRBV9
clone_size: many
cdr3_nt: TGTGCCAGCAGCGTAGGAAGCCCCCTTAACTATGGCTACACCTTC
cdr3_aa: CASSVGSPLNYGYTF

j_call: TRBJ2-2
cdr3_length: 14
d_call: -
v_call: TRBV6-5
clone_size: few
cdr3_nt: TGTGCCAGCAGTTTCCAGGGTTACACCGGGGAGCTGTTTTTT
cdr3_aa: CASSFQGYTGELFF

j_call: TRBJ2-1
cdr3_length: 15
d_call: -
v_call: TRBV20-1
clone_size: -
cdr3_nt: TGCAGTGCTAGAGTTCCGGTGAAGGGCTACAATGAGCAGTTCTTC
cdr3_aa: CSARVPVKGYNEQFF

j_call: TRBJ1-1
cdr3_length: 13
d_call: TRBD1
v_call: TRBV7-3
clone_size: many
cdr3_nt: TGTGCCAGCAGCTCGGACAGGGTAACTGAAGCTTTCTTT
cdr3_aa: CASSSDRVTEAFF

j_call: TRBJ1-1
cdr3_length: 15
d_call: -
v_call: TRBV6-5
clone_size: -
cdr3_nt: TGTGCCAGCAGTTACGCCCGGTACATGAACACTGAAGCTTTCTTT
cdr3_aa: CASSYARYMNTEAFF

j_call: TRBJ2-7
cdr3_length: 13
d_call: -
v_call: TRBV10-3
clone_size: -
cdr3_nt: TGTGCCAGCAGTAATTCAGGCTCCTACGAGCAGTACTTC
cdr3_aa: CASSNSGSYEQYF

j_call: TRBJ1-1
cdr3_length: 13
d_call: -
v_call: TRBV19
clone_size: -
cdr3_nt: TGTGCCAGTAGTATTACGTCAGACTTTGAAGCTTTCTTT
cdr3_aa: CASSITSDFEAFF